The 27 T cell receptor beta chains given below trace back to one sample, sequenced in a study of regulatory dendritic cells for organ transplantation. Produced via immunoSEQ multiplex PCR; TCRdb's table is partial and in-frame only. Seen here are over 9,500 clones, nearly 90% observed once, and the top ten hold approximately 0.22%. Sorted T cells were CFSE-labeled and cultured 5 days with allogeneic regulatory or mature dendritic cells at 1:10. These receptors have no identified antigens. Sequenced input: naive CD8+ T cells from blood cultured with regulatory dendritic cells. Subset reported: CD45RA+ naive T cells. These receptor sequences come from a human donor in good health.

The chain recombines TRBV6-5 with TRBJ1-3, with D hard to call. The V end lost 4 bases, the J end lost 0 bases, and 10 bases lay between the germline ends. The CDR3 spans 15 residues. The germline V gene has CDR1 MNHEY and CDR2 SVGAGI. The CDR3 DNA sequence: TGTGCCAGCAGTTTGGCTGGAGGCTCTGGAAACACCATATATTTT. As protein: CASSLAGGSGNTIYF.

The chain has TRBV15 and TRBJ2-1, with D perhaps matching TRBD1 (6 bases). Germline assignment: CDR1 LNHNV and CDR2 YYDKDF (reference sequence). Trimming stripped 0 bases from V and 7 bases from J, with 16 bases between. CDR3 size: 16 residues. As DNA, the CDR3 is TGTGCCACCAGCAGAGAAGGGGGAATATTGTATAATGAGCAGTTCTTC. Translating it yields CATSREGGILYNEQFF.

This chain connects TRBV9 to TRBJ2-5; TRBD1 is a possible D gene (5 bases). The CDR3 loop spans 17 amino acids. Trimming left V 0 bases short and J 2 bases short, with 17 bases between. CDR1 is SGDLS and CDR2 is YYNGEE in the germline V gene. CDR3: CASSVASGWGFQETQYF. The CDR3 coding sequence is TGTGCCAGCAGCGTAGCTTCGGGTTGGGGCTTTCAAGAGACCCAGTACTTC.

The chain has TRBV7-9 and TRBJ1-1; tentatively, D is TRBD1 (5 bases). The CDR3 spans 14 residues. The germline V gene encodes CDR1 SEHNR and CDR2 FQNEAQ (reference sequence). The V gene lost 5 bases and the J gene lost 1 base, with 11 bases spanning the gap. In DNA form, the CDR3 reads TGTGCCAGCAGCCTCCCGACAGAGAACACTGAAGCTTTCTTT. It translates to CASSLPTENTEAFF.

CDR3 in DNA: TGTGCCAGTAGTTATTTCACTGAAGCTTTCTTT. Translation gives CASSYFTEAFF. The rearrangement joins TRBV19 to TRBJ1-1; D is unclear. The V gene lost 5 bases and the J gene lost 4 bases, with 5 bases spanning the gap. Germline loops: CDR1 LNHDA, CDR2 SQIVND (reference sequence). The CDR3 length is 11 residues.

The chain carries TRBV29-1 and TRBJ2-1, with unresolved D. Trimming left V 7 bases short and J 7 bases short, with 14 bases between. The CDR3 extends over 12 amino acids. Germline loops: CDR1 SQVTM, CDR2 ANQGSEA. Written as DNA, the CDR3 is TGCAGCGCCGGGCAGAGTCCTAATGAGCAGTTCTTC. Translation: CSAGQSPNEQFF.

V and J are TRBV6-6 and TRBJ2-1; 7 nucleotides agree with TRBD1. Germline V gene sequence: CDR1 MNHNY, CDR2 SVGAGI (reference sequence). J lost 1 base, V lost 9 bases, and 3 bases had no gene match. This CDR3 contains 13 residues. CDR3 in amino acids: CASGGQSYNEQFF. DNA for the CDR3: TGTGCCAGTGGGGGACAGTCCTACAATGAGCAGTTCTTC.

CDR3 sequence: CASSFDRGLTYEQYF. CDR3 DNA: TGTGCCAGCAGCTTTGACAGGGGGTTAACCTACGAGCAGTACTTC. This rearrangement joins TRBV5-4 to TRBJ2-7, with 9 bases aligning to TRBD1. Germline-derived CDR1 and CDR2 are SGHNT and YYREEE (reference sequence). The CDR3 consists of 15 residues. V was clipped by 2 bases and J by 2 bases; unmatched bases: 5.

This clone was detected once. This rearrangement joins TRBV9 to TRBJ2-1; D ambiguous. The V end lost 0 bases, the J end lost 9 bases, and 7 bases lay between the germline ends. The CDR3 contains 12 residues. CDR1 and CDR2 (germline): SGDLS, YYNGEE. Here the CDR3 DNA reads TGTGCCAGCAGCGTAGGAGGTCCTGAGCAGTTCTTC. Encoded protein: CASSVGGPEQFF.

Here the CDR3 DNA reads TGTGCCAGCAGTTACTCGAATTCCAGAAAGACCCAGTACTTC. This codes for CASSYSNSRKTQYF. This chain connects TRBV6-5 to TRBJ2-5; no definite D call. V lost 0 bases and J lost 6, with 11 bases in between. Germline CDR1 reads MNHEY; CDR2 reads SVGAGI. CDR3 length: 14 residues.

The rearrangement uses TRBV5-1 and TRBJ1-2, with D tentatively TRBD1 (6 bases). V shed 4 bases and J shed 6 bases, with 22 bases lying between them. The germline V gene encodes CDR1 SGHRS and CDR2 YFSETQ. The CDR3 covers 16 residues. The CDR3 spells CASSVDPQGRIDGYTF. The CDR3 bases are TGCGCCAGCAGCGTGGATCCGCAGGGGCGCATTGATGGCTACACCTTC.

V gene TRBV19 combines with J gene TRBJ2-7, with 7 positions matching TRBD1. The CDR3 sequence is 14 residues long. Germline V lookup: CDR1 LNHDA, CDR2 SQIVND (reference sequence). Germline trimming cut 2 bases from V and 3 bases from J; bases unmatched to any gene: 4. The DNA for the CDR3 is TGTGCCAGTAGTATACTCCCAGGGGGCTACGAGCAGTACTTC. Translation: CASSILPGGYEQYF.

This chain links TRBV20-1 with TRBJ1-2; D is ambiguous. V was shortened by 8 bases and J by 3 bases, with 10 bases between the two germline ends. The length of the CDR3 is 11 residues. CDR1 and CDR2 (germline): DFQATT, SNEGSKA (reference sequence). The CDR3 is CSHGSDYGYTF. As DNA, the CDR3 is TGCAGTCACGGGAGTGACTATGGCTACACCTTC.

CDR3 nucleotides: TGTGCCAGTAAGTTGGCACAGGGGTCCCACGAGCAGTACTTC. This encodes CASKLAQGSHEQYF. The chain couples TRBV19 to TRBJ2-7; TRBD1 matches 7 bases. The CDR3 spans 14 residues. Germline lookup yields CDR1 LNHDA and CDR2 SQIVND (reference sequence). V trimming: 7 bases; J trimming: 5 bases; junction bases outside the gene matches: 11.

This rearrangement joins TRBV30 to TRBJ2-5; 13 positions agree with TRBD2. The CDR3 contains 15 residues. Germline values: CDR1 GTSNPN, CDR2 SVGIG (reference sequence). With V trimmed by 1 base and J by 5 bases, 4 bases remained unmatched. The CDR3 coding sequence is TGTGCCTGGAGTGCGGGGACTAGCGGGATCGAGACCCAGTACTTC. This sequence encodes CAWSAGTSGIETQYF.

The chain links TRBV28 to TRBJ1-2; 7 bases are a match to TRBD1. CDR1 and CDR2 from the germline V gene are MDHEN and SYDVKM. This CDR3 spans 13 amino acids. V was pared by 5 bases and J by 7 bases, with 7 bases of the junction left unmatched. The CDR3 here is CASSNQGEGGYTF. CDR3 DNA sequence: TGTGCCAGCAGTAATCAGGGGGAGGGTGGCTACACCTTC.

This clone was detected once. The chain carries TRBV7-3 and TRBJ2-7, with 12 bases matching TRBD2. There are 15 residues in the CDR3. The germline V gene has CDR1 SGHTA and CDR2 FQGTGA. J gave up 6 bases and V 5 bases, and 8 bases lay outside the gene matches. The CDR3: CASSELAGGFSEQYF. CDR3 DNA sequence: TGTGCCAGCAGCGAACTAGCGGGAGGATTCAGCGAGCAGTACTTC.

The chain employs TRBV15 and TRBJ1-5, with D hard to call. The CDR3 sequence is 16 residues long. CDR1 is LNHNV and CDR2 is YYDKDF in the germline V gene (reference sequence). Deletions cut 1 base from V and 7 bases from J, with 17 bases between. This chain's CDR3 is CATSRVDWGIDQPQHF. In DNA, the CDR3 is TGTGCCACCAGCAGAGTAGATTGGGGTATCGACCAGCCCCAGCATTTT.

V usage is TRBV19 and J usage is TRBJ2-2; D is tentatively TRBD1 or TRBD2 (5 bases each). Trimming pared 0 bases from V and 6 bases from J, leaving 5 bases between. Germline CDR1 LNHDA, CDR2 SQIVND (reference sequence). This CDR3 has 13 amino acids. The CDR3 loop reads CASSIEGAGELFF. The DNA for the CDR3 is TGTGCCAGTAGTATAGAGGGGGCCGGGGAGCTGTTTTTT.

The V and J genes are TRBV27 and TRBJ1-1; D is possibly TRBD1 (5 bases). CDR1 and CDR2 (germline): MNHEY, SMNVEV (reference sequence). With 6 bases removed from V and 4 bases from J, the gap between germline ends came to 12 bases. This CDR3 is 13 amino acids long. CDR3 sequence reads: CASSAGWITEAFF. DNA of the CDR3: TGTGCCAGCAGCGCAGGGTGGATCACTGAAGCTTTCTTT.

The chain recombines TRBV6-5 with TRBJ2-7; D is possibly TRBD2 (5 bases). Per the germline V gene, CDR1 is MNHEY and CDR2 is SVGAGI. Trimming took 5 bases from V and 2 from J, leaving 10 bases between them. The CDR3 is made up of 13 amino acids. For the CDR3, the DNA is TGTGCCAGCAGTCTTACTAGGGCCTACGAGCAGTACTTC. Translated: CASSLTRAYEQYF.

The V call is TRBV4-1, the J call TRBJ2-7; 10 bases are a match to TRBD1. The CDR3 contains 18 residues. Germline-derived CDR1 and CDR2 are MGHRA and YSYEKL. V was pared by 2 bases and J by 4 bases, with 14 bases of the junction left unmatched. The CDR3 nucleotides read TGCGCCAGCAGCCAACGGATCCCGGGACAGGGGATGAGTTACGAGCAGTACTTC. Protein sequence: CASSQRIPGQGMSYEQYF.

This clone was detected only a few times. The CDR3, as DNA: TGTGCCAGCAGTTCTGGGCACAGGGAGGGCTACACCTTC. Amino acids: CASSSGHREGYTF. V gene TRBV27 combines with J gene TRBJ1-2; the D gene is possibly TRBD1 (6 bases). This CDR3 is built from 13 residues. V was trimmed by 4 bases and J by 8 bases, leaving 14 bases between them. CDR1 and CDR2 from the germline V gene are MNHEY and SMNVEV (reference sequence).

This chain joins TRBV5-8 and TRBJ2-5; 10 positions agree with TRBD1. The germline V gene encodes CDR1 SGHTS and CDR2 YDEGEE. The CDR3 extends over 16 amino acids. Unmatched junction bases numbered 7, after V lost 4 bases and J lost 1 base. The CDR3 loop is CASSTGTGDFQETQYF. CDR3 in DNA: TGTGCCAGCAGCACCGGGACAGGGGATTTCCAAGAGACCCAGTACTTC.

The chain recombines TRBV15 with TRBJ1-5, with unresolved D. This CDR3 spans 15 amino acids. CDR1 and CDR2 from the germline V gene are LNHNV and YYDKDF (reference sequence). V lost 0 bases, J lost 0 bases, and 6 bases lay in between. The chain's CDR3 is CATSRDRYSNQPQHF. In DNA, the CDR3 is TGTGCCACCAGCAGAGATCGGTATAGCAATCAGCCCCAGCATTTT. Full variable domain (rest looked up from reference TRBV15 and TRBJ1-5): DAMVIQNPRYQVTQFGKPVTLSCSQTLNHNVMYWYQQKSSQAPKLLFHYYDKDFNNEADTPDNFQSRRPNTSFCFLDIRSPGLGDTAMYLCATSRDRYSNQPQHFGDGTRLSIL.

The V gene is TRBV6-5, the J gene TRBJ2-5; 7 bases agree with TRBD1. V trimming: 6 bases; J trimming: 2 bases; junction bases outside the gene matches: 9. This CDR3 has 15 amino acids. Looked up from germline, CDR1 is MNHEY and CDR2 is SVGAGI. The CDR3 region has the DNA TGTGCCAGCAGCCCCCTCGGACAGGTACAAGAGACCCAGTACTTC. Translating it yields CASSPLGQVQETQYF.

Comments on this clone: This sample also contains other DNA sequences that code for the same CDR3. This rearrangement joins TRBV27 to TRBJ1-2, with a weak D call TRBD1 (5 bases). The CDR3 sequence is 14 residues long. V gave up 5 bases and J gave up 8 bases, with 18 bases separating them. The germline V gene has CDR1 MNHEY and CDR2 SMNVEV (reference sequence). In DNA, the CDR3 is TGTGCCAGCAGTCCGGGACCAAAGTTCTACGGCTACACCTTC. Its protein product is CASSPGPKFYGYTF.